Each of the 21 T cell receptor beta chains below was sequenced from the same sample in a study of Ad26.COV2.S vaccination and SARS-CoV-2 variants (dated by TCRdb to the early 2020s). The treatment or condition label, read with the paper, signifies: about 20 received Ad26.COV2.S at low or high dose, single or two shots; 5 received placebo; per-sample allocation not given. For vaccine and placebo recipients, the sequenced repertoires came from samples collected on day 63 after the first injection. Library preparation used the immunoSEQ multiplex PCR assay. The source is immuneACCESS, and TCRdb retained only in-frame sequences with V and J called. Part of the clones is not carried over; for the studies checked, unresolved V genes explain less than half of this, and the remainder is unexplained. Across this sample there are 300,000 to 400,000 clones, with around four fifths seen only once. 2% to 2.5% of the sample comes from the top ten.

The source was peripheral blood, collected in a trial of Ad26.COV2.S vaccine versus placebo. Receptors originate from a person between 18 and 65 years old who received the Ad26.COV2.S COVID-19 vaccine or a placebo.

The chain combines TRBV5-6 with TRBJ2-3; D uncertain. The germline V and J ends were trimmed by 0 bases and 5 bases, with 4 bases remaining between them. The CDR3 has 12 residues. Germline assignment: CDR1 SGHDT and CDR2 YYEEEE. Written as DNA, the CDR3 is TGTGCCAGCAGCTTGGTAGGAGATACGCAGTATTTT. It codes for CASSLVGDTQYF.

J is TRBJ2-7 and V is TRBV12-3 or TRBV12-4; tentatively, D is TRBD1 (5 bases). Trimming took 6 bases from V and 3 from J, leaving 6 bases between them. This CDR3 region has 11 residues. The CDR3 region is CASSQGYEQYF. In nucleotides, the CDR3 is TGTGCCAGCAGCCAGGGCTACGAGCAGTACTTC.

The V and J genes are TRBV30 and TRBJ1-4; TRBD1 agrees at 11 bases. Germline values: CDR1 GTSNPN, CDR2 SVGIG (reference sequence). V dropped 1 base and J dropped 8; count of bases not matched to a gene: 3. The CDR3 length is 14 residues. The DNA of the CDR3 is TGTGCCTGGAGTGGGGACAGGGGGTGGGAAAAACTGTTTTTT. Translation: CAWSGDRGWEKLFF.

The chain uses TRBV24-1 and TRBJ1-4; D is unclear. The CDR3 contains 15 residues. The germline V gene encodes CDR1 KGHDR and CDR2 SFDVKD. V was pared by 4 bases and J by 3 bases, with 11 bases between. CDR3: CATSDPQEPNEKLFF. CDR3 DNA: TGTGCCACCAGTGACCCTCAAGAGCCTAATGAAAAACTGTTTTTT.

V is TRBV7-9 and J is TRBJ2-5, with 9 bases aligning to TRBD2. The CDR3 covers 15 residues. Looked up from germline, CDR1 is SEHNR and CDR2 is FQNEAQ (reference sequence). The V segment lost 5 bases and the J segment 4 bases; nucleotides outside the gene matches: 8. The CDR3 spells CASSLTGLARETQYF. The CDR3 nucleotides are TGTGCCAGCAGCCTGACTGGACTAGCGAGAGAGACCCAGTACTTC. Full variable domain (rest looked up from reference TRBV7-9 and TRBJ2-5): DTGVSQNPRHKITKRGQNVTFRCDPISEHNRLYWYRQTLGQGPEFLTYFQNEAQLEKSRLLSDRFSAERPKGSFSTLEIQRTEQGDSAMYLCASSLTGLARETQYFGPGTRLLVL.

This clone has a handful of counts. The CDR3 DNA sequence: TGTGCCAGCAGCCTATTAGGGGCGGAGACCCAGTACTTC. Translation gives CASSLLGAETQYF. The V and J genes are TRBV12-3 or TRBV12-4 and TRBJ2-5; tentative D call: TRBD1 (5 bases). This CDR3 comprises 13 residues. With 6 bases removed from V and 5 bases from J, the gap between germline ends came to 13 bases.

This clone was seen only once. The chain is built from TRBV29-1 and TRBJ1-2; 7 nucleotides line up with TRBD1. Germline V gene sequence: CDR1 SQVTM, CDR2 ANQGSEA. V trimming: 3 bases; J trimming: 8 bases; junction bases outside the gene matches: 6. CDR3 length: 12 amino acids. Here the CDR3 DNA reads TGCAGCGTTGAGCGCACAGGGGACGGCTACACCTTC. Residues: CSVERTGDGYTF.

The genes are TRBV28 and TRBJ1-1; D not certain. The CDR3 runs to 11 residues. Germline loops: CDR1 MDHEN, CDR2 SYDVKM. The V end was cut by 7 bases, the J end by 0 bases, with 3 bases between. CDR3 sequence (DNA): TGTGCCAGCATTGTGAACACTGAAGCTTTCTTT. This codes for CASIVNTEAFF.

Concerning this clone itself: The same CDR3 arises from other DNA sequences in this sample as well. The V and J genes are TRBV11-2 and TRBJ1-1; D not resolved. The CDR3 covers 14 residues. Germline V gene data show CDR1 as SGHAT and CDR2 as FQNNGV. Trimming cost V 0 bases and J 5 bases, with 10 bases left between them. The CDR3 loop reads CASSLDRTGTEAFF. The CDR3 coding sequence is TGTGCCAGCAGCTTAGATAGAACTGGGACTGAAGCTTTCTTT.

The chain recombines TRBV29-1 with TRBJ2-3; possible D gene TRBD1, 6 bases. Germline-derived CDR1 and CDR2 are SQVTM and ANQGSEA. The CDR3 has 12 residues. The CDR3 reads CSTDRSTDTQYF. CDR3 DNA: TGCAGTACGGACAGAAGCACAGATACGCAGTATTTT.

This sequence joins TRBV6-5 and TRBJ2-7; TRBD2 agrees at 7 bases. Germline V gives CDR1 MNHEY, CDR2 SVGAGI. V lost 7 bases and J lost 0; bases outside the gene matches: 3. The CDR3 is 13 residues long. The CDR3 nucleotides are TGTGCCAGCACCCCTAGCGGCTCCTACGAGCAGTACTTC. It codes for CASTPSGSYEQYF.

The chain carries TRBV11-2 and TRBJ2-5, with 16 positions matching TRBD2. CDR3 length: 19 residues. With 5 bases clipped from V and 5 bases from J, the junction kept 14 bases outside the gene matches. Germline loops: CDR1 SGHAT, CDR2 FQNNGV. The DNA of the CDR3 is TGTGCCAGCAGCCAACCCGCGGGGACTAGCGGGGGGGCCAGGGAGACCCAGTACTTC. Its protein product is CASSQPAGTSGGARETQYF.

The chain couples TRBV5-1 to TRBJ2-7; D uncertain. V was pared by 4 bases and J by 6 bases, with 11 bases between. Germline assignment: CDR1 SGHRS and CDR2 YFSETQ. The CDR3 sequence is 12 residues long. This CDR3 reads CASSTGPPEQYF. The DNA of the CDR3 is TGCGCCAGCAGCACCGGGCCCCCCGAGCAGTACTTC.

V gene TRBV7-2 combines with J gene TRBJ2-5, with 9 positions matching TRBD1. V shed 0 bases and J 4 bases; nucleotides not matched to a gene: 12. Germline CDR1 is SGHTA and CDR2 is FQGNSA. The CDR3 is 18 amino acids. The CDR3 loop is CASSLAGTGSLHRETQYF. The CDR3 bases are TGTGCCAGCAGCTTAGCGGGGACAGGGTCGTTACATAGAGAGACCCAGTACTTC.

The chain carries TRBV3-1 (or the pseudogene TRBV3-2) and TRBJ2-3; 9 bases fit TRBD2. The CDR3 sequence is 15 residues long. V lost 4 bases and J lost 5; bases outside the gene matches: 7. The V gene's germline CDR1 is LGHDT and CDR2 YNNKEL (reference sequence). CDR3: CASSLAGGEGDTQYF. The DNA of the CDR3 is TGTGCCAGCAGCCTTGCGGGGGGGGAAGGAGATACGCAGTATTTT.

The chain recombines TRBV4-1 with TRBJ2-7; 10 bases align to TRBD2. Germline CDR1 MGHRA, CDR2 YSYEKL. V dropped 3 bases and J dropped 2; count of bases not matched to a gene: 16. The length of the CDR3 is 19 residues. The CDR3 DNA sequence: TGCGCCAGCAGCCAGATCAAGGCTAGCGGGGGAGAACCACCCTACGAGCAGTACTTC. It specifies CASSQIKASGGEPPYEQYF.

This chain uses TRBV20-1 with TRBJ1-2; D is ambiguous. The CDR3 runs to 12 residues. The germline V and J ends were trimmed by 3 bases and 4 bases, with 9 bases remaining between them. Germline V lookup: CDR1 DFQATT, CDR2 SNEGSKA (reference sequence). The CDR3 DNA is TGCAGTGCTAGTGGGAATTTCTATGGCTACACCTTC. This sequence encodes CSASGNFYGYTF.

The chain uses TRBV5-1 and TRBJ2-2; TRBD2 is a possible D gene (5 bases). This CDR3 spans 15 amino acids. Looked up from germline, CDR1 is SGHRS and CDR2 is YFSETQ. V was cut by 6 bases and J by 6 bases, with 18 bases left in between. The CDR3: CASTAGRPRPGELFF. CDR3 DNA sequence: TGCGCCAGCACGGCGGGCAGGCCTCGTCCCGGGGAGCTGTTTTTT. Complete variable domain (other parts from reference TRBV5-1 and TRBJ2-2): KAGVTQTPRYLIKTRGQQVTLSCSPISGHRSVSWYQQTPGQGLQFLFEYFSETQRNKGNFPGRFSGRQFSNSRSEMNVSTLELGDSALYLCASTAGRPRPGELFFGEGSRLTVL.

V is TRBV9 and J is TRBJ2-5; a possible D gene is TRBD2 (7 bases). V was cut by 7 bases and J by 5 bases, with 18 bases left in between. Germline CDR1 and CDR2: SGDLS and YYNGEE. The CDR3 is made up of 14 amino acids. The CDR3 region is CASGAGHPGETQYF. CDR3 sequence (DNA): TGTGCCAGCGGAGCGGGACACCCCGGGGAGACCCAGTACTTC.

The gene calls are TRBV5-4 and TRBJ2-2; TRBD1 aligns across 7 bases. V trimming: 4 bases; J trimming: 0 bases; junction bases outside the gene matches: 3. The CDR3 length is 15 residues. Germline V gene lookup returns CDR1 SGHNT and CDR2 YYREEE (reference sequence). The CDR3 here is CASSIDRANTGELFF. CDR3 DNA sequence: TGTGCCAGCAGCATCGACAGGGCGAACACCGGGGAGCTGTTTTTT.

The J gene is TRBJ1-2, the V gene TRBV6-1, with D possibly being TRBD1 (6 bases). Germline V CDR1 and CDR2: MNHNS, SASEGT. Trimming shortened V by 2 bases and J by 5 bases, and 15 bases separated the two germline ends. CDR3 length equals 15 residues. The CDR3 region has the DNA TGTGCCAGCAGTGAAAACCCAGGGGCGGGATATGGCTACACCTTC. Translated: CASSENPGAGYGYTF.